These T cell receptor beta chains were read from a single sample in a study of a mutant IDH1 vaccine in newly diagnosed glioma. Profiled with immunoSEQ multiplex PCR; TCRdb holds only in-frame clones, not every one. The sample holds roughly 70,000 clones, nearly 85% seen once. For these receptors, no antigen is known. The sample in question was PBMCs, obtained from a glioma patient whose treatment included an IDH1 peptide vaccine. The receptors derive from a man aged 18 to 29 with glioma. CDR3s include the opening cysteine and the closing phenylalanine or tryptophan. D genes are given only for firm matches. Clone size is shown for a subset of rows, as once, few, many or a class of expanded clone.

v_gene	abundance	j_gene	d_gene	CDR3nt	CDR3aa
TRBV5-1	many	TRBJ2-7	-	TGCGCCAGCAGCCAAATTAGCTCCTACGAGCAGTACTTC	CASSQISSYEQYF
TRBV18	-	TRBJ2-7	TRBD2	TGTGCCAGCTCACCTTCGACTAGCGCCTCCTACGAGCAGTACTTC	CASSPSTSASYEQYF
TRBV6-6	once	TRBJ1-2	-	TGTGCCAGCAGCTACGGGGATGGCTACACCTTC	CASSYGDGYTF
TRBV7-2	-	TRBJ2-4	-	TGTGCCAGCAGCCCCCGCAGCGGGCTAGCCAAAAACATTCAGTACTTC	CASSPRSGLAKNIQYF
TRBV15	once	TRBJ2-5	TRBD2	TGTGCCACCAGCGCCCAGAGTCTTTTTGTAGCGGGAGACCAAGAGACCCAGTACTTC	CATSAQSLFVAGDQETQYF
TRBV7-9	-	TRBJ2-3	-	TGTGCCAGCAGCTTAGCTGACCTTAGCACAGATACGCAGTATTTT	CASSLADLSTDTQYF
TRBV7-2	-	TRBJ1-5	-	TGTGCCAGCAGCTTAGCGCTAGGGAAAAATCAGCCCCAGCATTTT	CASSLALGKNQPQHF
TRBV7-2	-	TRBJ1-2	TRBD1	TGTGCCAGCAGCTTAGCGCGGACAGGGTCTTATGGCTACACCTTC	CASSLARTGSYGYTF
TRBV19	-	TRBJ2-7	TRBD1	TGTGCCAGTAGTATACGCCACGGACAGGCCCCCTACGAGCAGTACTTC	CASSIRHGQAPYEQYF
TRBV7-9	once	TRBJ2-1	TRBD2	TGTGCCAGCAGGTTAGCGGGAGGGTCCTCCTACAATGAGCAGTTCTTC	CASRLAGGSSYNEQFF
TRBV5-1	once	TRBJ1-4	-	TGCGCCAGCACCTGGACAGTATCTAATGAAAAACTGTTTTTT	CASTWTVSNEKLFF
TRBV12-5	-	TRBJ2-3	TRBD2	TGTGCTAGTGGTTTGGTAATCTACGGGGGGGGGAGCACAGATACGCAGTATTTT	CASGLVIYGGGSTDTQYF
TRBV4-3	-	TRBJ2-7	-	TGCGCCAGCAGCCAAGCGACACAGGGCTACGAGCAGTACTTC	CASSQATQGYEQYF
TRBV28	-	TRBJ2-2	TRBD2	TGTGCCAGCAGTTCCGCGAGCGGGAGGGCCACCGGGGAGCTGTTTTTT	CASSSASGRATGELFF
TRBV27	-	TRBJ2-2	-	TGTGCCAGCAGTTGGCGTCCCGGGGAGCTGTTTTTT	CASSWRPGELFF
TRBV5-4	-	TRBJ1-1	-	TGTGCCAGCAGCTTGCGGGGGACCGGCTCTGAAGCTTTCTTT	CASSLRGTGSEAFF
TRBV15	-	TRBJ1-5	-	TGTGCCACCAGCAGCCTCCGGGACCCAAGCAATCAGCCCCAGCATTTT	CATSSLRDPSNQPQHF
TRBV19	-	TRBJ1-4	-	TGTGCCAGCCTTTGGACGACAGCAACTAATGAAAAACTGTTTTTT	CASLWTTATNEKLFF
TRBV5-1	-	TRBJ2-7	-	TGCGCCAGCAGCTTCGAACTAATCTCCTACGAGCAGTACTTC	CASSFELISYEQYF
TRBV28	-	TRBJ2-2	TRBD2	TGTGCCAGCAGTTTTAGCGGGGGGGCCTCCGGGGAGCTGTTTTTT	CASSFSGGASGELFF
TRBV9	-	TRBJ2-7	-	TGTGCCAGCAGCGTCACGGGGGGCCCATTCTACGAGCAGTACTTC	CASSVTGGPFYEQYF
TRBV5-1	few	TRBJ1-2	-	TGCGCCAGCAGCTTGGACGGTAACTATGGCTACACCTTC	CASSLDGNYGYTF
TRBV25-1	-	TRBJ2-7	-	TGTGCCAGCAGTCGGGGGTTGCCCTACGAGCAGTACTTC	CASSRGLPYEQYF
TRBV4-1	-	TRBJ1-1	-	TGCGCCAGCAGCCGCCCCCGGGCGAACACTGAAGCTTTCTTT	CASSRPRANTEAFF
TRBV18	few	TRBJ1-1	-	TGTGCCAGCTCACCACCCCGATGGGTGACTGAAGCTTTCTTT	CASSPPRWVTEAFF